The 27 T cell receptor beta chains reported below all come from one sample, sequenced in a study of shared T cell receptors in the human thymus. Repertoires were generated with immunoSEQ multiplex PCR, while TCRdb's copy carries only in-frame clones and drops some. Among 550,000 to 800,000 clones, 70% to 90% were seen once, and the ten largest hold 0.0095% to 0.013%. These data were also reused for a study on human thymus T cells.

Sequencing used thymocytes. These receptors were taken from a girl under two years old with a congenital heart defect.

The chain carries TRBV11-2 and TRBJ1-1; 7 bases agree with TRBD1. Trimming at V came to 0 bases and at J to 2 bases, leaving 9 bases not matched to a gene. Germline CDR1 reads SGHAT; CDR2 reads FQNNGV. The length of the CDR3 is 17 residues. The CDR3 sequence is CASSLDPKRDRNTEAFF. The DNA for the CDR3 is TGTGCCAGCAGCTTAGACCCCAAAAGGGACAGAAACACTGAAGCTTTCTTT.

CDR3 region: CASSYDRAREPQHF. In DNA, the CDR3 is TGTGCCAGCAGTTACGACAGGGCCCGGGAGCCCCAGCATTTT. This chain links TRBV6-5 with TRBJ1-5; 7 bases match TRBD1. The germline V gene encodes CDR1 MNHEY and CDR2 SVGAGI. The J segment lost 8 bases and the V segment lost 2 bases, leaving 6 bases of the junction unmatched. The CDR3 contains 14 residues.

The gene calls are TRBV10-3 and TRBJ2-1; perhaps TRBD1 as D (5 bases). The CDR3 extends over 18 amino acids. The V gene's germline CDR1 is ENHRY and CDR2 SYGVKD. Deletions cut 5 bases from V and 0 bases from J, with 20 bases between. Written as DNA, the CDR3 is TGTGCCATCAGTTCGTTGTGGCGGACATTAAGCTCCTACAATGAGCAGTTCTTC. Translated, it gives CAISSLWRTLSSYNEQFF.

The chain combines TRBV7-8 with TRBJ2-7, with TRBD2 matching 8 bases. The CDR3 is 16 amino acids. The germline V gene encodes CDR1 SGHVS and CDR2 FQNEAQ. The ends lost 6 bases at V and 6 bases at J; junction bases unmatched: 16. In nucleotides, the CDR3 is TGTGCCAGCAGGTCATCCGGGGGACTAGGAAGGCGCGAGCAGTACTTC. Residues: CASRSSGGLGRREQYF. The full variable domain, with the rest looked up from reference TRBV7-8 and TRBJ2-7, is GAGVSQSPRYKVAKRGQDVALRCDPISGHVSLFWYQQALGQGPEFLTYFQNEAQLDKSGLPSDRFFAERPEGSVSTLKIQRTQQEDSAVYLCASRSSGGLGRREQYFGPGTRLTVT.

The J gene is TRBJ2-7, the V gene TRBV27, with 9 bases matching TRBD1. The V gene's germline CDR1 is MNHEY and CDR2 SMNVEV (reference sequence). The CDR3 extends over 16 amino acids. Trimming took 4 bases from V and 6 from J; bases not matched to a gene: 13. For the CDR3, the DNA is TGTGCCAGCAGTTCCCCACCTCGGACAGGGGAGCGCGAGCAGTACTTC. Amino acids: CASSSPPRTGEREQYF.

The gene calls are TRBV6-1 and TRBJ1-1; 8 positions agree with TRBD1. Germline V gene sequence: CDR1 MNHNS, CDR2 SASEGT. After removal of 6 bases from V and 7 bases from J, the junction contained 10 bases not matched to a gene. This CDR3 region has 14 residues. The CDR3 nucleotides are TGTGCCAGCAGCGGGACGGACAGGGAAGGTGAAGCTTTCTTT. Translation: CASSGTDREGEAFF.

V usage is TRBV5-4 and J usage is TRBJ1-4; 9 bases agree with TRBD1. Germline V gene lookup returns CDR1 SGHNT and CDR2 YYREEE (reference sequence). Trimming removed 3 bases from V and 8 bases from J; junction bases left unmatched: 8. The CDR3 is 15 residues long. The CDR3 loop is CASSYTGGSFEKLFF. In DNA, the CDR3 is TGTGCCAGCAGCTATACAGGGGGCAGTTTCGAAAAACTGTTTTTT.

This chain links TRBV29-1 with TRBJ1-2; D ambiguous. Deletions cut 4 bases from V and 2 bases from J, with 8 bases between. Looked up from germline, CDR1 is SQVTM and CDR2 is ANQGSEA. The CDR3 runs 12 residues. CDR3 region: CSVVGRNYGYTF. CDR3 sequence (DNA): TGCAGCGTTGTCGGCAGGAACTATGGCTACACCTTC.

The chain's CDR3 is CASSKEPAGDNYGYTF. CDR3 nucleotides: TGTGCCAGCAGCAAAGAACCAGCAGGGGATAACTATGGCTACACCTTC. This chain links TRBV21-1 with TRBJ1-2; the table's TRBD1 call for D was not verified on the DNA. TRBV21-1 is assigned pseudogene status. CDR3 size: 16 residues.

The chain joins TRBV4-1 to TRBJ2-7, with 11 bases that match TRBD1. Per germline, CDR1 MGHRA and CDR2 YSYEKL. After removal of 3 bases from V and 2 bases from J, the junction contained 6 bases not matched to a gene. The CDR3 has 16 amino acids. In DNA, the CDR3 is TGCGCCAGCAGCCACCCGGGACAGGGGGTTCCCTACGAGCAGTACTTC. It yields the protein CASSHPGQGVPYEQYF.

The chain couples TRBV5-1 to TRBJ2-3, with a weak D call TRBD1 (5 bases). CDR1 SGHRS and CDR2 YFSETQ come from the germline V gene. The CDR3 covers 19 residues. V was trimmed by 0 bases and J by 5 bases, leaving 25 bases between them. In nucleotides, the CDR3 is TGCGCCAGCAGCTTGGTTCTAGGGTGGGGCTTAGCAGTCGGAGATACGCAGTATTTT. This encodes CASSLVLGWGLAVGDTQYF.

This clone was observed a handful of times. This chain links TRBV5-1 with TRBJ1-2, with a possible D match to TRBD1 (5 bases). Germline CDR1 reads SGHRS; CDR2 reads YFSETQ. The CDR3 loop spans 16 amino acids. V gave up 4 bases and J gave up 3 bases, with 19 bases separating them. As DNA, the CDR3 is TGCGCCAGCAGCCCGTCCCGGGAGGGACCAGACTATGGCTACACCTTC. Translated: CASSPSREGPDYGYTF.

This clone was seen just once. The CDR3 nucleotides read TGTGCCAGCAAACTAGCGCGGCGGGAGACCCAGTACTTC. Translating it yields CASKLARRETQYF. The chain is built from TRBV2 and TRBJ2-5; the match to TRBD2 covers 7 bases. The V and J ends lost 7 bases and 5 bases, in that order; junction bases with no gene match: 7. Looked up from germline, CDR1 is SNHLY and CDR2 is FYNNEI. The CDR3 spans 13 residues.

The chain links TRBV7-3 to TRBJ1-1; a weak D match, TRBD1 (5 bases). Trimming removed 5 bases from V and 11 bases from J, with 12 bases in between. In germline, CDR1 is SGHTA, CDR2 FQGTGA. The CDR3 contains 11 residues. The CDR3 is CASSPRVCAFF. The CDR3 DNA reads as TGTGCCAGCAGCCCCAGGGTATGTGCTTTCTTT.

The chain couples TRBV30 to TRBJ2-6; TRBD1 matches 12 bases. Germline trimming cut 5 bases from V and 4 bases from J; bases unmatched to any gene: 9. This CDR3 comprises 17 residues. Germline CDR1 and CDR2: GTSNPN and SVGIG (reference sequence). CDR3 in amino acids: CAWARGQGARGANVLTF. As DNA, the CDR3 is TGTGCCTGGGCCCGGGGACAGGGGGCAAGAGGGGCCAACGTCCTGACTTTC.

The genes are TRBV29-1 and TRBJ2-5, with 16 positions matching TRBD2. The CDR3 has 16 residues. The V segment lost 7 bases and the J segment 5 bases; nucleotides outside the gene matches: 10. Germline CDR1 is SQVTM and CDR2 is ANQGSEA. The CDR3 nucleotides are TGCAGCGCTGGGACTAGCGGGGGGGCATTAGGTGAGACCCAGTACTTC. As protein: CSAGTSGGALGETQYF.

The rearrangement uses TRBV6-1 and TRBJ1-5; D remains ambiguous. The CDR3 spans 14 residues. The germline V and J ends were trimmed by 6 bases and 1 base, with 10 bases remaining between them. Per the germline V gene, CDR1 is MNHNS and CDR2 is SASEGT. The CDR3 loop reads CASSRSVSNQPQHF. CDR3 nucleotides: TGTGCCAGCAGCCGGTCTGTAAGCAATCAGCCCCAGCATTTT.

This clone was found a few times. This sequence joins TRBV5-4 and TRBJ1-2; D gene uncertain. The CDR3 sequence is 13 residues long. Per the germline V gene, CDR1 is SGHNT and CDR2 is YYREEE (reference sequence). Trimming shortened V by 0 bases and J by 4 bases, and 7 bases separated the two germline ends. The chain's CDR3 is CASSLGGFYGYTF. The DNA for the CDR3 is TGTGCCAGCAGCTTGGGAGGGTTCTATGGCTACACCTTC.

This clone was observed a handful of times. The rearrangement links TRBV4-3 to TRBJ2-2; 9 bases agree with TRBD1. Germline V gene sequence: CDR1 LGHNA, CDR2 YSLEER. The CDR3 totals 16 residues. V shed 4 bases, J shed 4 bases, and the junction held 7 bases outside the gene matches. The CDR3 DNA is TGCGCCAGCAGCCGCTTCCCGGACAGGGGCACCGGGGAGCTGTTTTTT. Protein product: CASSRFPDRGTGELFF.

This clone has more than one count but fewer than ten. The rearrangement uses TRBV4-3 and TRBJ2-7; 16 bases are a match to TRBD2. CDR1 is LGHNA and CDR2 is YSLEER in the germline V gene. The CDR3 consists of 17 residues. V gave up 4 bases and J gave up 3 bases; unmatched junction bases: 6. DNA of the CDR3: TGCGCCAGCAGCCTCGGGACTAGCGGGGGGGCCGTCTACGAGCAGTACTTC. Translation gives CASSLGTSGGAVYEQYF.

DNA of the CDR3: TGTGCCAGCAGCTTACAGGGGTCCCACACTGAAGCTTTCTTT. It translates to CASSLQGSHTEAFF. The rearrangement links TRBV7-6 to TRBJ1-1; tentative D call: TRBD1 (6 bases). Trimming pared 2 bases from V and 3 bases from J, leaving 10 bases between. This CDR3 region has 14 residues. CDR1 is SGHVS and CDR2 is FNYEAQ in the germline V gene.

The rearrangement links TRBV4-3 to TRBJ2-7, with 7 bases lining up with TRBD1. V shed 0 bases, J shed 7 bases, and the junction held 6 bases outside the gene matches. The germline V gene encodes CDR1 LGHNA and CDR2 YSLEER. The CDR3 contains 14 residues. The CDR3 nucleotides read TGCGCCAGCAGCCAAGACAGGGGGTCCGGGGAGCAGTACTTC. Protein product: CASSQDRGSGEQYF.

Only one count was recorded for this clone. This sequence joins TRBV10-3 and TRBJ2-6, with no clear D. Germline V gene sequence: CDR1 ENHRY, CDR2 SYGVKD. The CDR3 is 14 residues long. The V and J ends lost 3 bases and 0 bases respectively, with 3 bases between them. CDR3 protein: CAISDGSGANVLTF. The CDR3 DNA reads TGTGCCATCAGTGACGGCTCTGGGGCCAACGTCCTGACTTTC.

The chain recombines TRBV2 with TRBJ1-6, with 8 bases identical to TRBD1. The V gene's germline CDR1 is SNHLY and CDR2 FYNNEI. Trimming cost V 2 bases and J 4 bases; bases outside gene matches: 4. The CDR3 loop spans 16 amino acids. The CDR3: CASSETGQAYNSPLHF. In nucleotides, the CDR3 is TGTGCCAGCAGTGAAACGGGACAGGCTTATAATTCACCCCTCCACTTT.

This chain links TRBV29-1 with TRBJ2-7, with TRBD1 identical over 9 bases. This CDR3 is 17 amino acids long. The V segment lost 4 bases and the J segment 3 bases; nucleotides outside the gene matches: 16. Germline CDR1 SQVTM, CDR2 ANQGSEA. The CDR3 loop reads CSVVIHRGDRVVYEQYF. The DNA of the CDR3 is TGCAGCGTTGTAATCCATCGAGGGGACAGGGTAGTCTACGAGCAGTACTTC.

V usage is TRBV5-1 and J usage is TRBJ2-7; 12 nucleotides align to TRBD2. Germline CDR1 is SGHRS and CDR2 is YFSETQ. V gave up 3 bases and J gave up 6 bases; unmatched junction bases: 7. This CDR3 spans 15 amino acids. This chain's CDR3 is CASSSQLAGGSEQYF. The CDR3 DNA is TGCGCCAGCAGCTCCCAACTAGCGGGGGGCTCCGAGCAGTACTTC.

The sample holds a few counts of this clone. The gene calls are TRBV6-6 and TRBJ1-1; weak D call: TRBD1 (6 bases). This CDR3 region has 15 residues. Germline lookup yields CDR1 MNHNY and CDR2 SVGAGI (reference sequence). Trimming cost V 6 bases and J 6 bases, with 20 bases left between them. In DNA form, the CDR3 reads TGTGCCAGCAGCCCACGGACAGTGGCCGGACCTGAAGCTTTCTTT. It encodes CASSPRTVAGPEAFF.